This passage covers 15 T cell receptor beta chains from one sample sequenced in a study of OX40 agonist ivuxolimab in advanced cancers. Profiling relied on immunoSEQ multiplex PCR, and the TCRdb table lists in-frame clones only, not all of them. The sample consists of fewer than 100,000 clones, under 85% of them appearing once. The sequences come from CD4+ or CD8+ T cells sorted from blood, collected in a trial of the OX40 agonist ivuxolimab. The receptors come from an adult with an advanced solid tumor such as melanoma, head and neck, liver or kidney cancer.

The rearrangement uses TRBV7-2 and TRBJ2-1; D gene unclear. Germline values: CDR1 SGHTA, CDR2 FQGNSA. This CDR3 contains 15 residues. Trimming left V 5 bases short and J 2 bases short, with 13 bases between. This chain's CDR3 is CASSPVQYPYNEQFF. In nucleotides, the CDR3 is TGTGCCAGCAGCCCGGTCCAGTACCCCTACAATGAGCAGTTCTTC.

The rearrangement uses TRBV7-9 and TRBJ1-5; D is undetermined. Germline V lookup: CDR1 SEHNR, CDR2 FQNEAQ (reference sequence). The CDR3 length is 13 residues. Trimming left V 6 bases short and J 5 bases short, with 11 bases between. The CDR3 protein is CASSYSKDQPQHF. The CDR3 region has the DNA TGTGCCAGCAGTTACTCAAAGGATCAGCCCCAGCATTTT.

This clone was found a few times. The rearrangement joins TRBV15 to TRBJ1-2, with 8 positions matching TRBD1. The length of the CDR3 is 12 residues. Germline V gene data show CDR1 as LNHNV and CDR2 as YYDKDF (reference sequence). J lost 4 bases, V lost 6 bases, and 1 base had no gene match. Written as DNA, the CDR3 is TGTGCCACCAGTGACAGGGGCTATGGCTACACCTTC. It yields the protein CATSDRGYGYTF.

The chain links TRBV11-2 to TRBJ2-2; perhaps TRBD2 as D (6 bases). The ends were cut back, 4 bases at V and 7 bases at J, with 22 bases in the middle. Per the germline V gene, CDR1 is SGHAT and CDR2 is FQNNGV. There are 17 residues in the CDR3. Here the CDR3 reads CASSYGPGRSGGGELFF. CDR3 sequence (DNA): TGTGCCAGCAGCTACGGACCAGGACGGTCCGGGGGCGGGGAGCTGTTTTTT. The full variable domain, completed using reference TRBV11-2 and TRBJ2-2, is EAGVAQSPRYKIIEKRQSVAFWCNPISGHATLYWYQQILGQGPKLLIQFQNNGVVDDSQLPKDRFSAERLKGVDSTLKIQPAKLEDSAVYLCASSYGPGRSGGGELFFGEGSRLTVL.

CDR3 amino acids: CASSVGSVATNEKLFF. The DNA for the CDR3 is TGCGCCAGCAGTGTGGGTTCCGTTGCAACTAATGAAAAACTGTTTTTT. The rearrangement links TRBV5-1 to TRBJ1-4; D not certain. V lost 5 bases to trimming and J lost 0 bases, with 14 bases between them. CDR3 length equals 16 residues. CDR1 and CDR2 from the germline V gene are SGHRS and YFSETQ.

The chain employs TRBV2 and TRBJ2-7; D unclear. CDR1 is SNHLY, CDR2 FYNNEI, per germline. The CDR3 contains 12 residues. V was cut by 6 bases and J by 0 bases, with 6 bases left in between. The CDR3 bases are TGTGCCAGCAGCCGGAACTCCTACGAGCAGTACTTC. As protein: CASSRNSYEQYF.

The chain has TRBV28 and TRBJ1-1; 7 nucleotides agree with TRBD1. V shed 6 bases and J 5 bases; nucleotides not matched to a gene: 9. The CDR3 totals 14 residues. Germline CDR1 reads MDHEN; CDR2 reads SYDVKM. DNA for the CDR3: TGTGCCAGCAGAGACAGGGCCCGACGGACTGAAGCTTTCTTT. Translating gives CASRDRARRTEAFF.

CDR3 in DNA: TGTGCCAGCACCGGGGACAGATTCTACGAGCAGTACGTC. This gives the protein CASTGDRFYEQYV. The chain joins TRBV6-1 to TRBJ2-7; 7 nucleotides align to TRBD1. Per the germline V gene, CDR1 is MNHNS and CDR2 is SASEGT. V trimming: 7 bases; J trimming: 3 bases; junction bases outside the gene matches: 6. This CDR3 comprises 13 residues.

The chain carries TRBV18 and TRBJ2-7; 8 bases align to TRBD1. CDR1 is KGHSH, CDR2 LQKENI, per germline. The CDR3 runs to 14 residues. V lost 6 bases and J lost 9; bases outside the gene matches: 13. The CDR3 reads CASSRRQGASRQYV. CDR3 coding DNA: TGTGCCAGCTCCCGCCGCCAGGGGGCTTCTCGGCAGTACGTC.

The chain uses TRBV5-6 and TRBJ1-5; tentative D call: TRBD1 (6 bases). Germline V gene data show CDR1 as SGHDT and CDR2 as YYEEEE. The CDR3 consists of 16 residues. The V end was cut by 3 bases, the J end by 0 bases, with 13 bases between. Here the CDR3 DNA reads TGTGCCAGCAGCTACAGACAGGAAAATAGCAATCAGCCCCAGCATTTT. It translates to CASSYRQENSNQPQHF.

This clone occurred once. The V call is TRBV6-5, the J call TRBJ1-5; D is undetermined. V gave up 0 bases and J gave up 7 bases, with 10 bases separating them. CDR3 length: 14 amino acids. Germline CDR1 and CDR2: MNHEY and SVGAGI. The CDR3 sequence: CASSYSPRVQPQHF. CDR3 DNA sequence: TGTGCCAGCAGTTACTCGCCCAGAGTACAGCCCCAGCATTTT.

CDR3 amino acids: CASSEPGRTEAFF. In DNA, the CDR3 is TGTGCCAGCAGTGAACCAGGGAGGACTGAAGCTTTCTTT. The V gene is TRBV25-1, the J gene TRBJ1-1, with D possibly matching TRBD1 (5 bases). Germline assignment: CDR1 MGHDK and CDR2 SYGVNS. CDR3 length equals 13 residues. The ends were cut back, 2 bases at V and 5 bases at J, with 9 bases in the middle.

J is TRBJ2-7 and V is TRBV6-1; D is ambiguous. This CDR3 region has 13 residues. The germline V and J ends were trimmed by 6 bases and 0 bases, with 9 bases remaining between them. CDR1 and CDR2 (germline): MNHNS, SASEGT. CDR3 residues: CASSLQYSYEQYF. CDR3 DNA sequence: TGTGCCAGCAGCTTACAGTACTCCTACGAGCAGTACTTC.

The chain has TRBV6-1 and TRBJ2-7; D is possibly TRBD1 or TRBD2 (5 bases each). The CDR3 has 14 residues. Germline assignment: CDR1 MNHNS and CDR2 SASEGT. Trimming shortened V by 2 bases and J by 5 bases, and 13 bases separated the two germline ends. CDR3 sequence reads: CASSEWGTGDEQYF. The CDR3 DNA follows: TGTGCCAGCAGTGAATGGGGGACCGGGGACGAGCAGTACTTC.

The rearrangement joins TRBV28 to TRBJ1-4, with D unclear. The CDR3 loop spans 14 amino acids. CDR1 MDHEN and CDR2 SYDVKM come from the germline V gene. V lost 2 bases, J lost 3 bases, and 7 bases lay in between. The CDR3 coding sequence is TGTGCCAGCAGTTTACTGGGTCCTAATGAAAAACTGTTTTTT. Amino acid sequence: CASSLLGPNEKLFF.